These 21 T cell receptor beta chains originate from one sample sequenced in a study of blood T cells in healthy people across ages. Sample-barcoded 5' priming and a J-beta primer mix drove a second PCR of about 6 to 12 cycles. TCRdb analysed the 5' RACE reads with MiXCR anew, one entry per CDR3 protein. The repertoire has 500,000 to 650,000 distinct CDR3 sequences, about 28% of them found once; the top ten carry approximately 4%. These records were also assigned to another study, of T cells of mothers and their children.

The specimen sequenced was blood. These receptors were taken from a boy aged 2-15 years in good health.

The genes are TRBV2 and TRBJ2-3, with 7 bases identical to TRBD1. Germline V lookup: CDR1 SNHLY, CDR2 FYNNEI. V was pared by 5 bases and J by 1 base, with 6 bases of the junction left unmatched. CDR3 length: 15 residues. CDR3 protein: CASSRGGRGTDTQYF. The CDR3 nucleotides read TGTGCCAGCAGTCGAGGGGGCCGGGGCACAGATACGCAGTATTTT.

The V call is TRBV6-5, the J call TRBJ2-1; D tentatively reads TRBD1 or TRBD2 (6 bases each). Germline V gene lookup returns CDR1 MNHEY and CDR2 SVGAGI. V gave up 8 bases and J gave up 10 bases, with 15 bases separating them. This CDR3 has 12 amino acids. The CDR3 sequence is CASGLQGLEQFF. CDR3 bases: TGTGCCAGCGGACTACAGGGTTTGGAGCAGTTCTTC.

This chain joins TRBV7-2 and TRBJ2-5; D unclear. The tail of the sequence fits TRBJ2-7 better, so the J call may be wrong. Germline assignment: CDR1 SGHTA and CDR2 FQGNSA. The CDR3 extends over 13 amino acids. DNA for the CDR3: TGTGCCAGCAGCCGACTTGACCCCTACGAGCAGTACTTC. Residues: CASSRLDPYEQYF.

Worth noting for this clonotype: The conserved phenylalanine or tryptophan normally closing the CDR3 is absent here, so this likely arose from a read error. The genes are TRBV3-1 and TRBJ1-2; D is unresolved. The CDR3 length is 13 residues. Germline CDR1 and CDR2: LGHDT and YNNKEL (reference sequence). V was trimmed by 4 bases and J by 5 bases, leaving 11 bases between them. The CDR3 loop reads CASSPGEAYGYTL. The CDR3 nucleotides are TGTGCCAGCAGCCCCGGTGAGGCGTATGGCTACACCCTC.

V usage is TRBV12-3 or TRBV12-4 and J usage is TRBJ2-2; D unclear. This CDR3 region has 13 residues. V lost 2 bases to trimming and J lost 7 bases, with 8 bases between them. The CDR3 is CASSLTNRGELFF. CDR3 sequence (DNA): TGTGCCAGCAGTTTAACAAATCGCGGGGAGCTGTTTTTT.

This clonotype came up a few times. The rearrangement uses TRBV20-1 and TRBJ2-5; no definite D call. This CDR3 has 14 amino acids. V lost 4 bases, J lost 4 bases, and 16 bases lay in between. Per germline, CDR1 DFQATT and CDR2 SNEGSKA (reference sequence). DNA of the CDR3: TGCAGTGCTATTAACCCCCGGAAAGTAGAGACCCAGTACTTC. This translates into CSAINPRKVETQYF.

This clonotype was seen more than once but under ten times. V is TRBV7-8 and J is TRBJ2-1; 14 nucleotides match TRBD2. This CDR3 spans 16 amino acids. From germline, CDR1 is SGHVS and CDR2 FQNEAQ. Losses at the gene ends were 4 bases for V and 7 bases for J; bases not matched to a gene: 6. The CDR3, as DNA: TGTGCCAGCAGCTCTCGACTAGCGGGGGGGCCAAATGAGCAGTTCTTC. This codes for CASSSRLAGGPNEQFF. The full variable domain, in which reference TRBV7-8 and TRBJ2-1 provide the parts outside the CDR3, is GAGVSQSPRYKVAKRGQDVALRCDPISGHVSLFWYQQALGQGPEFLTYFQNEAQLDKSGLPSDRFFAERPEGSVSTLKIQRTQQEDSAVYLCASSSRLAGGPNEQFFGPGTRLTVL.

Regarding this clonotype: The final CDR3 position lacks the conserved phenylalanine or tryptophan, pointing to a likely read error. This sequence joins TRBV12-3 or TRBV12-4 and TRBJ2-7, with D perhaps matching TRBD1 or TRBD2 (5 bases each). The CDR3 is 16 residues long. The germline V and J ends were trimmed by 0 bases and 0 bases, with 12 bases remaining between them. The CDR3: CASSLALGPRSYEQYL. The CDR3 DNA is TGTGCCAGCAGTTTAGCCCTGGGACCGCGCTCCTACGAGCAGTACCTC.

Note on this clonotype: Germline and junction disagree at one end, which may indicate a read error. This chain joins TRBV30 and TRBJ2-2; D is undetermined. Germline values: CDR1 GTSNPN, CDR2 SVGIG (reference sequence). The CDR3 runs 13 residues. Written as DNA, the CDR3 is TGTGCCCGGAGTGTAGAGAACACCGGGGAGCTGTTTTTT. It specifies CARSVENTGELFF.

This clonotype appeared a few times. The chain carries TRBV9 and TRBJ2-1; a weak D match, TRBD2 (6 bases). The CDR3 runs 15 residues. Trimming removed 0 bases from V and 3 bases from J, with 10 bases in between. Germline lookup yields CDR1 SGDLS and CDR2 YYNGEE. CDR3 protein: CASSVVAVNYNEQFF. The CDR3 region has the DNA TGTGCCAGCAGCGTAGTAGCGGTGAACTACAATGAGCAGTTCTTC.

The genes are TRBV7-6 and TRBJ2-1, with D maybe TRBD2 (6 bases). The CDR3 spans 15 residues. Germline-derived CDR1 and CDR2 are SGHVS and FNYEAQ. Between the trimmed V and J ends, which lost 0 bases and 3 bases, there was a span of 9 bases. In nucleotides, the CDR3 is TGTGCCAGCAGCTTAGCGCCGGGGGTCTACAATGAGCAGTTCTTC. The encoded protein is CASSLAPGVYNEQFF.

J is TRBJ2-5 and V is TRBV18; D gene uncertain. The better agreement between TRBJ2-1 and the DNA end casts doubt on the J call. The CDR3 length is 12 residues. The germline gives CDR1 KGHSH, CDR2 LQKENI. This chain's CDR3 is CASSLSIDEQFF. As DNA, the CDR3 is TGTGCCAGCTCACTCAGTATTGATGAGCAGTTCTTC.

V gene TRBV5-5 combines with J gene TRBJ1-2; 8 bases are shared with TRBD1. This CDR3 region has 13 residues. From germline, CDR1 is SGHKS and CDR2 YYEKEE (reference sequence). V gave up 5 bases and J gave up 8 bases; unmatched junction bases: 8. The CDR3: CASRVDRAYGYTF. The CDR3 nucleotides are TGTGCCAGCAGAGTGGACAGGGCGTACGGCTACACCTTC.

The table lists this clonotype with a few counts. The chain joins TRBV30 to TRBJ1-2, with a possible D match to TRBD1 (5 bases). Deletions cut 5 bases from V and 4 bases from J, with 20 bases between. The CDR3 contains 15 residues. Germline V gene data show CDR1 as GTSNPN and CDR2 as SVGIG (reference sequence). Written as DNA, the CDR3 is TGTGCCTGGGGCCCCGCAGGGCGGCGGGTCTATGGCTACACCTTC. Translating it yields CAWGPAGRRVYGYTF.

This clonotype turned up a few times. This chain links TRBV7-9 with TRBJ2-1; D remains ambiguous. CDR1 is SEHNR and CDR2 is FQNEAQ in the germline V gene (reference sequence). The CDR3 runs to 14 residues. V lost 1 base and J lost 6, with 10 bases in between. The DNA of the CDR3 is TGTGCCAGCAGCTTAGTGTTACTGATCAATGAGCAGTTCTTC. Residues: CASSLVLLINEQFF.

The chain links TRBV7-9 to TRBJ1-3; D is unresolved. The germline gives CDR1 SEHNR, CDR2 FQNEAQ (reference sequence). The CDR3 consists of 15 residues. The germline V and J ends were trimmed by 1 base and 0 bases, with 7 bases remaining between them. For the CDR3, the DNA is TGTGCCAGCAGCTTAGTTGAGCTCTCTGGAAACACCATATATTTT. Residues: CASSLVELSGNTIYF.

This rearrangement joins TRBV6-1 to TRBJ1-5; D remains unclear. The CDR3 totals 17 residues. Per germline, CDR1 MNHNS and CDR2 SASEGT. V lost 1 base and J lost 0, with 13 bases in between. DNA of the CDR3: TGTGCCAGCAGTGAAGATTCGAGGATTTATAGCAATCAGCCCCAGCATTTT. This encodes CASSEDSRIYSNQPQHF.

J is TRBJ2-7 and V is TRBV7-9; possibly TRBD1 or TRBD2 for D (5 bases each). V was pared by 11 bases and J by 2 bases, with 13 bases between. The CDR3 is made up of 12 amino acids. CDR1 SEHNR and CDR2 FQNEAQ come from the germline V gene (reference sequence). The chain's CDR3 is CALTGPPYEQYF. The DNA of the CDR3 is TGTGCCTTAACGGGGCCCCCCTACGAGCAGTACTTC. Filled out from reference TRBV7-9 and TRBJ2-7, the complete variable domain reads DTGVSQNPRHKITKRGQNVTFRCDPISEHNRLYWYRQTLGQGPEFLTYFQNEAQLEKSRLLSDRFSAERPKGSFSTLEIQRTEQGDSAMYLCALTGPPYEQYFGPGTRLTVT.

The J gene is TRBJ2-5, the V gene TRBV3-1, with 8 nucleotides matching TRBD1. The tail of the sequence fits TRBJ2-7 better, so the J call may be wrong. Looked up from germline, CDR1 is LGHDT and CDR2 is YNNKEL (reference sequence). CDR3 length equals 15 residues. In DNA, the CDR3 is TGTGCCAGCAGCCCGATGGGGACAGGCCCATACGAGCAGTACTTC. Translation gives CASSPMGTGPYEQYF.

This clonotype came up a few times. This chain joins TRBV29-1 and TRBJ2-5; 12 nucleotides agree with TRBD2. The DNA end lines up better with TRBJ2-1; the J call may be wrong. Germline values: CDR1 SQVTM, CDR2 ANQGSEA. This CDR3 has 16 amino acids. CDR3 residues: CSVELDWASGREEQFF. DNA for the CDR3: TGCAGCGTTGAGTTAGATTGGGCTAGCGGGAGGGAAGAGCAGTTCTTC.

CDR3 amino acids: CASSTPSGNTEAFF. The CDR3 DNA follows: TGTGCCAGCAGCACCCCGTCAGGTAACACTGAAGCTTTCTTT. This chain uses TRBV3-1 with TRBJ1-1; D uncertain. The CDR3 runs 14 residues. The V gene's germline CDR1 is LGHDT and CDR2 YNNKEL (reference sequence). Trimming removed 5 bases from V and 2 bases from J, with 12 bases in between. Drawing the rest from reference TRBV3-1 and TRBJ1-1, the complete variable domain is DTAVSQTPKYLVTQMGNDKSIKCEQNLGHDTMYWYKQDSKKFLKIMFSYNNKELIINETVPNRFSPKSPDKAHLNLHINSLELGDSAVYFCASSTPSGNTEAFFGQGTRLTVV.